This T cell receptor (beta chain) was identified during a study of neoadjuvant nivolumab and ipilimumab in lung cancer. General study points: From pretherapy to surgery, tumor richness and clonality rose with dual therapy. A small number of samples were TCR sequenced. Pretherapy blood TCR richness correlated positively with resected tumor richness.

Sequencing used immunoSEQ multiplex PCR; TCRdb keeps in-frame clones, though not all of them. The top ten clones hold 15% to 20% of a sample with about 27,000 clones, 70% to 80% of them seen once. This clone was counted a few times. Its specificity is unknown. There are 16 residues in the CDR3. Germline lookup yields CDR1 SGHTA and CDR2 FQGNSA. V lost 5 bases and J 1 base, leaving 14 bases between the germline ends. The sample in question was tumor tissue, obtained after neoadjuvant nivolumab, alone or with ipilimumab, at or shortly before surgery. The chain links TRBV7-2 to TRBJ2-2; no definite D call. The sequence came from an adult with non-small cell lung cancer. DNA of the CDR3: TGTGCCAGCAGCGGCGGCAGACACCTGAACACCGGGGAGCTGTTTTTT. This translates into CASSGGRHLNTGELFF. Full variable domain (missing parts from reference TRBV7-2 and TRBJ2-2): GAGVSQSPSNKVTEKGKDVELRCDPISGHTALYWYRQSLGQGLEFLIYFQGNSAPDKSGLPSDRFSAERTGGSVSTLTIQRTQQEDSAVYLCASSGGRHLNTGELFFGEGSRLTVL.